These 2 T cell receptor beta chains share one sample of origin, sequenced in a study of T-cell reconstitution after alpha-beta-depleted transplantation in children. Preparation of the TCRbeta library used unique molecular identifiers. TCRdb used MiXCR to reprocess the PCR reads, holding one entry per CDR3 protein. The table lists a few hundred thousand distinct CDR3 sequences, roughly 11% of them singletons, with 23% in the top ten. The sequences come from peripheral blood, collected 180 days after TCRalphabeta/CD19-depleted stem cell transplant. The receptors stem from a male patient under 10 years old who had a stem cell transplant for chronic granulomatous disease, so the T cells may come from the graft donor.

The gene calls are TRBV18 and TRBJ2-7, with TRBD2 matching over 11 bases. CDR3 length: 14 residues. Germline V CDR1 and CDR2: KGHSH, LQKENI. The ends lost 3 bases at V and 6 bases at J; junction bases unmatched: 4. The CDR3 DNA sequence: TGTGCCAGCTCACCCCCGGGACTAGCGGTCGAGCAGTACTTC. Translating gives CASSPPGLAVEQYF.

This clonotype was detected many times. The chain joins TRBV29-1 to TRBJ2-1; D ambiguous. Trimming took off 0 bases at V and 6 bases at J, with 12 bases between the two ends. The CDR3 is 14 residues long. Germline V CDR1 and CDR2: SQVTM, ANQGSEA. Here the CDR3 DNA reads TGCAGCGTTGAAGAGGGCTTACCGGGCAATGAGCAGTTCTTC. Translated: CSVEEGLPGNEQFF.